A selection of T cell receptor beta chains follows, all from one sample in a study of vaccination and CD4 T cells after COVID-19. One entry per CDR3 protein results from TCRdb running MiXCR on the PCR reads. Altogether about 18,000 distinct CDR3 sequences are present, more than 70% being singletons, with the ten largest covering roughly 15%. Their specific antigens are unknown. The sample here was CD4+ T cells from blood, cultured in vitro, taken after SARS-CoV-2 vaccination. The receptors were gathered from a human donor who received a COVID-19 vaccine. Each CDR3 is given with its conserved first and last residue.

>TRBJ2-6|TRBV7-9
CASSLVLGSGANVLTF
>TRBJ1-2|TRBV10-3
CAISEPQGGNYGYTF
>TRBJ2-2|TRBV7-9
CASTDATSGAFTGELFF
>TRBJ1-2|TRBV20-1
CSASGTLNGYGYTF
>TRBJ1-2|TRBV7-9
CASSFGQAQYGYTF
>TRBJ1-1|TRBV27
CTSSLRRAGVGNTEAFF
>TRBJ1-3|TRBV19
CASIGFSGNTIYF
>TRBJ2-3|TRBV28
CASSLTGGGTDTQYF
>TRBJ2-5|TRBV19
CASTAGGGETQYF
>TRBJ1-2|TRBV7-9
CASSLVETGRNYGYTF
>TRBJ2-5|TRBV11-3
CASSLGQGGRETQYF
>TRBJ2-5|TRBV20-1
CSAPTALETQYF
>TRBJ1-1|TRBV7-6
CASSPRGSTEAFF
>TRBJ2-5|TRBV10-3
CAISLGQTQETQYF
>TRBJ2-3|TRBV6-1
CASSDDRFEDTQYF
>TRBJ1-5|TRBV20-1
CSAIGRGFNQPQHF
>TRBJ2-2|TRBV24-1
CATSDFRGHFGGELFF
>TRBJ1-1|TRBV20-1
CSARRGQHDTEAFF
>TRBJ2-1|TRBV6-1
CASSRTDNEQFF
>TRBJ1-2|TRBV15
CATSRDSLRGYGYTF
>TRBJ1-5|TRBV12-3/TRBV12-4
CASNLDRGLQPQHF
>TRBJ1-5|TRBV23-1
CASSLGQGTNQPQHF
>TRBJ1-5|TRBV6-2/TRBV6-3
CASSAGQGRSQPQHF
>TRBJ1-5|TRBV27
CASSAGRTDQPQHF
>TRBJ2-1|TRBV7-9
CASSPPGLRTSNEQFF
>TRBJ2-1|TRBV7-6
CASSPTQGYNEQFF
>TRBJ1-2|TRBV29-1
CSVDSYGYTF
>TRBJ1-6|TRBV12-3/TRBV12-4
CASGAGRGSPLHF
>TRBJ2-1|TRBV5-1
CASSSQRGPGNEQFF
>TRBJ1-2|TRBV2
CASSERIRPGGYTF
>TRBJ1-5|TRBV10-1
CASSNGQNQPQHF
>TRBJ1-1|TRBV20-1
CSARDPWAGDTEAFF
>TRBJ1-6|TRBV10-2
CASRTGNSPLHF
>TRBJ1-2|TRBV11-3
CASSLGVQGYTF
>TRBJ2-5|TRBV6-1
CASSAPPWLNQETQYF
>TRBJ2-3|TRBV30
CAWSALGVGTDTQYF
>TRBJ2-3|TRBV11-3
CASSLAATAGLADTQYF
>TRBJ2-3|TRBV11-3
CASSPRDSTTDTQYF
>TRBJ2-1|TRBV6-1
CASSKLVRTYEQFF
>TRBJ2-3|TRBV10-3
CAISAGTSKDTQYF
>TRBJ2-6|TRBV6-5
CASSYEGGTGANVLTF
>TRBJ1-1|TRBV7-2
CASSLGGQGNTEAFF
>TRBJ2-3|TRBV30
CAWSASGGYTDTQYF
>TRBJ1-1|TRBV5-1
CASSRLGGATEAFF
>TRBJ1-3|TRBV10-1
CASSESIYGGNTIYF
>TRBJ2-3|TRBV20-1
CSASGLTSTDTQYF
>TRBJ1-2|TRBV19
CASSIGGDTQYFGPGTRPNYGYTF
>TRBJ2-3|TRBV6-2/TRBV6-3
CASSPRTSGSTDTQYF
>TRBJ2-2|TRBV6-1
CASSGPNTGELFF
>TRBJ1-6|TRBV7-9
CASSLASDSPLHF
>TRBJ2-2|TRBV6-5
CASSYSGYGTGELFF
>TRBJ1-1|TRBV7-9
CASSLEVLLNTEAFF
>TRBJ1-2|TRBV30
CAWSGLSALLANYGYTF
>TRBJ1-1|TRBV24-1
CATRDPGGTEAFF
>TRBJ2-6|TRBV6-1
CASRRRLEISGANVLTF